Described below is a single TCR beta chain sequence and its context. What it binds is unknown. The sample originates from a study of spatial heterogeneity in lung cancer. Looking at the study overall: Counts of TCR transcripts in tumor regions correlated strongly with a matched bulk RNA-seq T cell module score. The study, taken as a whole, reports: In tumors, expanded intratumoral alpha and beta TCR counts tracked mutation counts.

Deletions cut 0 bases from V and 0 bases from J, with 6 bases between. The CDR3 totals 15 residues. In germline, CDR1 is MNHEY, CDR2 SVGAGI. A distinct unique molecular identifier was carried by each TCR cDNA molecule. MiXCR, run by TCRdb on the 5' RACE reads, gives a single entry per CDR3 protein. The sample yields about 9,800 distinct CDR3 sequences, around 50% seen once. Time point here: sample taken at primary tumor resection. The approximately 77 donors had untreated early-stage non-small cell lung cancer. Whole RNA, which was extracted from tumor, nontumor lung tissue or frozen PBMC, was sequenced without any cell sorting.

This chain joins TRBV6-5 and TRBJ1-5; D is unresolved. The sample consisted of lung tumor tissue, taken at surgery. This TCR came from a female donor with early-stage non-small cell lung cancer. The DNA for the CDR3 is TGTGCCAGCAGTTACTCGCCCACTAGCAATCAGCCCCAGCATTTT. Its protein is CASSYSPTSNQPQHF.